This entry lists 12 T cell receptor delta chains sequenced from one sample in a study of γδ T cells in repeated Plasmodium falciparum infection. TCRdb re-called the multiplex PCR reads through CATT. Among 70,000 to 95,000 delta-chain clones listed, roughly 1.4% were seen once. Gammadelta T cells were flow-sorted from PBMC into Vgamma9/Vdelta2+ and Vdelta2-negative populations for bulk analysis. Sequenced input: gamma-delta T cells from blood. The receptor set was obtained from a pool of human donors (malaria-infected and uninfected, not separated).

This clone came up a few times. This DNA's translation differs at residue 10 from TCRdb's protein, which comes from a much larger clone; a read error is likely, and the protein shown is translated from the DNA. V and J are TRDV1 and TRDJ1; 8 positions match TRDD3. The CDR3 has 15 residues. Trimming at V came to 0 bases and at J to 10 bases, leaving 10 bases not matched to a gene. Per germline, CDR1 TSWWSYY and CDR2 QGS. In DNA form, the CDR3 reads TGTGCTCTTGGGGAACTCGGCTGGGGGAGACGGGGACTCATCTTT. It encodes CALGELGWGRRGLIF.

This clone was counted ten times or more. This chain uses TRDV1 with TRDJ1; 9 bases are a match to TRDD3. TCRdb records no J gene; here it was assigned by comparing the DNA to germline. Unmatched junction bases numbered 14, after V lost 2 bases and J lost 1 base. Germline-derived CDR1 and CDR2 are TSWWSYY and QGS. This CDR3 contains 19 residues. CDR3 in DNA: TGTGCTCTTGGGGAATCGCCAATCGGGGGGGATACATCCACCGATAAACTCATCTTT. Amino acid sequence: CALGESPIGGDTSTDKLIF.

For this clone: TCRdb attributes to this sequence the protein of a much larger clone, which differs from the DNA translation at residues 10 and 12; a read error is likely, and the protein displayed is translated from the DNA. The chain employs TRDV1 and TRDJ1, with TRDD3 identical over 10 bases. The CDR3 is 24 residues long. Trimming took 0 bases from V and 0 from J; bases not matched to a gene: 25. Per germline, CDR1 TSWWSYY and CDR2 QGS. CDR3 sequence reads: CALGELGSRAPLITGGSHTDKLIF. The CDR3 bases are TGTGCTCTTGGGGAACTGGGCAGTCGGGCACCCCTCATTACTGGGGGATCCCACACCGATAAACTCATCTTT.

This clone has a handful of counts. A single base is all that separates this from a far larger clone, so a read error is likely. Other DNA sequences in the same sample also yield this CDR3. V usage is TRDV1 and J usage is TRDJ1, with D perhaps TRDD2 or TRDD3 (5 bases each). TCRdb supplies no J gene; here it was assigned by aligning the nucleotide sequence to germline. V was pared by 0 bases and J by 0 bases, with 38 bases between. The V gene's germline CDR1 is TSWWSYY and CDR2 QGS. The CDR3 spans 25 residues. The CDR3 DNA reads as TGTGCTCTTGGGGAACTGTTGACAGCCCTACCCGGCGTACTGGAGGTCACACTGTACACCGATAAACTCATCTTT. Encoded protein: CALGELLTALPGVLEVTLYTDKLIF.

This clone showed up just a few times. TCRdb's entry gives the protein of a much larger clone, which mismatches this DNA's translation at residue 5, likely from a read error; the protein reported here is translated from the DNA. The gene calls are TRDV2 and TRDJ1, with 9 bases matching TRDD3. TCRdb supplies no J gene; here it was assigned by aligning the nucleotide sequence to germline. The germline CDR1 and CDR2 sequences are GEAIGNYY and EKD. This CDR3 has 22 residues. V was clipped by 2 bases and J by 0 bases; unmatched bases: 24. CDR3 residues: CACDIPDKRPSSSGGYTDKLIF. CDR3 sequence (DNA): TGTGCCTGTGACATCCCCGACAAAAGACCTTCCTCTTCTGGGGGATACACCGATAAACTCATCTTT.

This clone was counted many times. The protein held in TCRdb is that of a much larger clone and does not match this DNA's translation at residue 6, likely because of a read error; the protein shown is translated from the DNA. The V and J genes are TRDV1 and TRDJ1, with unresolved D. There are 11 residues in the CDR3. The germline V and J ends were trimmed by 2 bases and 7 bases, with 5 bases remaining between them. CDR1 TSWWSYY and CDR2 QGS come from the germline V gene. For the CDR3, the DNA is TGTGCTCTTGGGGAAAAGCGTAAACTCATCTTT. Translation: CALGEKRKLIF.

Only a few counts were recorded for this clone. The protein that TCRdb holds for this DNA derives from a much larger clone and differs from the translated DNA at residue 7, which likely indicates a read error; the protein shown here is translated from the DNA. The V and J genes are TRDV1 and TRDJ1; 10 positions match TRDD3. V gave up 0 bases and J gave up 0 bases; unmatched junction bases: 10. This CDR3 region has 19 residues. Germline-derived CDR1 and CDR2 are TSWWSYY and QGS. The DNA of the CDR3 is TGTGCTCTTGGGGAACTTATGTGGGGGATACATGGACACACCGATAAACTCATCTTT. It specifies CALGELMWGIHGHTDKLIF.

This clone was detected only a few times. A far larger clone is just one base off, so this is likely a read error. The sample contains more than one DNA sequence encoding this CDR3. The chain couples TRDV1 to TRDJ1, with 9 positions matching TRDD3. TCRdb supplies no J gene; here it was assigned by aligning the nucleotide sequence to germline. The V gene end was trimmed by 1 base and the J gene end by 10 bases; junction bases not matched to a gene: 7. The CDR3 is 14 residues long. CDR1 is TSWWSYY and CDR2 is QGS in the germline V gene. CDR3 sequence (DNA): TGTGCTCTTGGGGAACACCTGGGGGATTCGGTACTCATCTTT. Amino acid sequence: CALGEHLGDSVLIF.

This clone was seen at least ten times. The rearrangement uses TRDV1 and TRDJ1; 13 bases map to TRDD3. Trimming cost V 4 bases and J 2 bases; bases outside gene matches: 19. Germline loops: CDR1 TSWWSYY, CDR2 QGS. This CDR3 region has 21 residues. CDR3 amino acids: CALGVTPSTGGYAMWTDKLIF. The CDR3 DNA is TGTGCTCTTGGGGTTACGCCTTCTACTGGGGGATACGCCATGTGGACCGATAAACTCATCTTT.

Remarks on this clone: This may come from a read error, since a much larger clone is one base off. The chain links TRDV1 to TRDJ1, with TRDD3 identical over 10 bases. The J gene, missing from TCRdb, was assigned here through DNA to germline matching. This CDR3 is 22 amino acids long. Per germline, CDR1 TSWWSYY and CDR2 QGS. In DNA form, the CDR3 reads TGTGCTATTGGGGAACCCTCGGGCGGCTACATGTTAGTACTGGGGGATACCGATAAACTCATCTTT. Translation: CAIGEPSGGYMLVLGDTDKLIF.

This clone was detected many times. At one end, the junction sequence differs from germline, possibly due to a read error. This sample also contains other DNA sequences that code for the same CDR3. The V and J genes are TRDV3 and TRDJ1; D is unresolved. Per the germline V gene, CDR1 is TVYSNPD and CDR2 is GDNSRS (reference sequence). The CDR3 is 16 amino acids. Written as DNA, the CDR3 is TGTGCCCTTAGGAACTCGGGCTATCTCGACACCGATAAACTCATCTTT. Encoded protein: CALRNSGYLDTDKLIF.

With respect to this clone: The protein given by TCRdb reflects a much larger clone and differs at residue 17 from this DNA's translation, likely from a read error; the protein shown is the DNA's translation. CDR3: CALGEPTAPNFLLYWGDYTDKLIF. The DNA of the CDR3 is TGTGCTCTTGGGGAACCGACGGCCCCAAACTTCCTCTTATACTGGGGGGATTACACCGATAAACTCATCTTT. The rearrangement links TRDV1 to TRDJ1; 8 positions match TRDD3. TCRdb carries no J gene annotation; the J gene was assigned here by matching the DNA with germline. The CDR3 runs to 24 residues. V shed 1 base, J shed 0 bases, and the junction held 28 bases outside the gene matches. CDR1 is TSWWSYY, CDR2 QGS, per germline.